The source of this T cell receptor (beta chain) is a study of T cell changes during pregnancy in multiple sclerosis. The table came from immunoSEQ multiplex PCR; TCRdb's copy has only in-frame clones and leaves some out. The table includes over 50,000 clones, 85% to 95% detected once. CDR1 is SQVTM, CDR2 ANQGSEA, per germline. CDR3 length equals 14 residues. V lost 4 bases to trimming and J lost 11 bases, with 23 bases between them. Here the sequenced sample was CD4+ T cells from peripheral blood mononuclear cells, taken in the third trimester of pregnancy. The receptor was isolated from a female donor with multiple sclerosis, enrolled in a pregnancy study. The chain couples TRBV29-1 to TRBJ2-5; tentatively, D is TRBD2 (6 bases). The CDR3 loop is CSVVSPDNIREQYF. CDR3 DNA: TGCAGCGTTGTCTCACCAGACAACATACGGGAGCAGTACTTC.